The TCR beta chain described here comes from a study of blood T cell repertoires in COVID-19. TCRdb keeps only in-frame clones here, not all; method: immunoSEQ multiplex PCR. The sample lists some 100,000 clones; over 80% were seen once. Source material: peripheral blood. The clonotype comes from a man in his forties or fifties with active or convalescent COVID-19.

The CDR3 sequence is CASRRTGNQPQHF. CDR3 nucleotide sequence: TGTGCCAGCAGGAGGACAGGGAATCAGCCCCAGCATTTT. The chain is built from TRBV12-3 or TRBV12-4 and TRBJ1-5; 8 bases fit TRBD1. The CDR3 is 13 residues long. Trimming removed 6 bases from V and 4 bases from J; junction bases left unmatched: 2.